This T cell receptor (beta chain) was retrieved from a study of T cell changes during pregnancy in multiple sclerosis. Method: immunoSEQ multiplex PCR; TCRdb's copy keeps in-frame clones and lacks some. The data contain 35,000 to 50,000 clones, about 90% of them singletons. V gave up 2 bases and J gave up 6 bases; unmatched junction bases: 8. Per germline, CDR1 KGHSH and CDR2 LQKENI. The CDR3 has 15 residues. This clone was detected once. Sequencing used CD4+ T cells from peripheral blood mononuclear cells, obtained in the third trimester of pregnancy. The clonotype was recovered from a female donor in good health, enrolled as a control in a pregnancy study. The V and J genes are TRBV18 and TRBJ1-2; the match to TRBD1 covers 8 bases. The CDR3 sequence is CASSPNPGQEHGYTF. The CDR3 DNA reads TGTGCCAGCTCACCAAACCCGGGACAGGAGCATGGCTACACCTTC.